A selection of T cell receptor beta chains follows, all from one sample in a study of blood T cell repertoires in COVID-19. TCRdb's copy holds only in-frame clones and misses some; the assay was immunoSEQ multiplex PCR. This sample has some 140,000 clones, with around 73% found just once. What was sequenced was peripheral blood. These receptors were obtained from a man in his sixties who had recovered from COVID-19. Both conserved end residues are trimmed from each CDR3. A D gene is named only where the DNA matches it firmly.

>13|TRBJ1-4|TRBV7-2|.
ASSFGRGTNEKLF
>11|TRBJ1-2|TRBV28|.
ASLGRTYYGYT
>12|TRBJ2-3|TRBV19|.
ASSIIGERDTQY
>11|TRBJ2-3|TRBV9|.
ASISPPADTQY
>13|TRBJ1-2|TRBV7-2|.
ASSLASRGSGGYT
>11|TRBJ1-1|TRBV19|TRBD1
ATGGGRDREAF
>13|TRBJ2-1|TRBV19|TRBD2
ASSIVQRGDNEQF
>13|TRBJ2-3|TRBV5-1|TRBD2
ASSREGFGSDTQY
>15|TRBJ1-5|TRBV19|TRBD1
ASSIAQGAPGNQPQH
>12|TRBJ2-5|TRBV29-1|TRBD2
SVDVAGAQETQY
>13|TRBJ2-5|TRBV5-6|TRBD1
ASSWGTGGKETQY
>16|TRBJ2-1|TRBV7-2|TRBD2
ASSLGLAGLSSYNEQF
>11|TRBJ2-3|TRBV27|.
ASSLRQTDTQY
>13|TRBJ2-2|TRBV3-1/TRBV3-2|TRBD2
ASSRLQGGSGELF
>13|TRBJ1-2|TRBV9|TRBD1
ASSVEGAGTFGYT
>13|TRBJ2-1|TRBV6-4|TRBD2
ASSDSASGYNEQF
>11|TRBJ2-1|TRBV11-3|TRBD2
ASSLVTSGEQF
>13|TRBJ1-6|TRBV3-1/TRBV3-2|TRBD1
ASSQALTGASPLH
>13|TRBJ2-1|TRBV10-3|TRBD2
ATPRGGWGLDEQF
>13|TRBJ1-6|TRBV18|TRBD1
ASSPLRDSNSPLH
>14|TRBJ1-1|TRBV6-2/TRBV6-3|.
ASSFSPVDRYEEAF
>13|TRBJ2-2|TRBV19|TRBD2
ASSIELAGVGELF
>13|TRBJ1-2|TRBV5-1|.
ASSLAANLDYGYT
>12|TRBJ2-1|TRBV29-1|TRBD2
SVKLAGVYNEQF
>12|TRBJ2-7|TRBV14|TRBD1
ASSQGQGVYEQY
>13|TRBJ2-5|TRBV27|TRBD2
ASSSSGGAAVTQY
>12|TRBJ2-3|TRBV25-1|.
ASSGRHITDTQY
>13|TRBJ2-2|TRBV6-6|TRBD2
ASRTSGGSGGELF
>12|TRBJ1-6|TRBV5-1|.
ASSATGTNSPLH
>11|TRBJ2-7|TRBV1|.
TSSRDHGQGAY
>12|TRBJ2-7|TRBV6-7|TRBD2
ASRSGGRGYEQY
>12|TRBJ2-3|TRBV13|.
ASSLTTARNTQY